This T cell receptor beta chain originates from a study of cytomegalovirus exposure and HLA in healthy donors. 13 Jbeta primers and 60 Vbeta primers were used for the PCR. Here immunoSEQ multiplex PCR was the method, and the copy in TCRdb shows in-frame clones only, minus some. The data show 100,000 to 150,000 clones, more than 70% seen once. Sequencing used PBMCs. The receptor was isolated from an older woman in good health and CMV-seronegative.

The chain's CDR3 is CASSPTRQGSNYGYTF. The CDR3 region has the DNA TGTGCCAGCTCACCTACCCGACAGGGTTCTAACTATGGCTACACCTTC. J is TRBJ1-2 and V is TRBV18; 7 bases align to TRBD1. V was clipped by 3 bases and J by 0 bases; unmatched bases: 7. The CDR3 sequence is 16 residues long. Germline values: CDR1 KGHSH, CDR2 LQKENI.